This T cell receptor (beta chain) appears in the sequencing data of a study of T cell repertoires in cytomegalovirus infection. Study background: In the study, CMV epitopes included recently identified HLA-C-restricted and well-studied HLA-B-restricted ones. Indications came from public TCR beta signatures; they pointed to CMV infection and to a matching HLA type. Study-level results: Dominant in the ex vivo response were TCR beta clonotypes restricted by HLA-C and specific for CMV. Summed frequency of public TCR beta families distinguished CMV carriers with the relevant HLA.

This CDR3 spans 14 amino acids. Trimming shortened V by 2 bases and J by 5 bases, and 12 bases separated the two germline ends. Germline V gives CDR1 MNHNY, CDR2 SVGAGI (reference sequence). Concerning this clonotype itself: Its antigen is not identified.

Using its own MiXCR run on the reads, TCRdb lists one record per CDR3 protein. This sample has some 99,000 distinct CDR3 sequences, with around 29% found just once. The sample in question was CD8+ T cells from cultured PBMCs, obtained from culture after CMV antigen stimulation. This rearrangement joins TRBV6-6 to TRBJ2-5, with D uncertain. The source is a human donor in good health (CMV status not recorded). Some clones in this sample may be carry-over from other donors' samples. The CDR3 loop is CASSYVRVAETQYF. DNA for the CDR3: TGTGCCAGCAGTTACGTTAGAGTGGCGGAGACCCAGTACTTC.